The entry that follows covers one T cell receptor (beta chain) sequence. This entry comes from a study of CD8 T cells in Susac syndrome. TEMRA cells were enriched by FACS, while CD8+ and CD4+ T cells were obtained through a negative isolation that was performed magnetically. The length of the CDR3 is 14 residues. The V and J ends lost 3 bases and 4 bases, in that order; junction bases with no gene match: 6. Germline-derived CDR1 and CDR2 are SGHRS and YFSETQ. Reverse transcription of about 0.5 to 1 ug RNA used random hexamers. TCRdb re-called the immunoSEQ multiplex PCR reads with MiXCR, one entry per CDR3 protein. The sample records roughly 250,000 distinct CDR3 sequences, 90% to 97% being singletons.

The source material was CD4+ T cells from PBMCs. The TCR comes from a human donor with Susac syndrome. The chain recombines TRBV5-1 with TRBJ2-7; 8 positions match TRBD2. In nucleotides, the CDR3 is TGCGCCAGCAGCTCCGGGACTAGAGCATACGAGCAGTACTTC. The encoded protein is CASSSGTRAYEQYF.